This T cell receptor beta chain stems from a study of cytomegalovirus exposure and HLA in healthy donors. The data were produced by immunoSEQ multiplex PCR, yet TCRdb's version contains in-frame clones alone and is incomplete. The top ten clones hold about 0.64% of a sample with some 160,000 clones, approximately 90% of them seen once. Sequencing was carried out using PBMCs. This TCR came from a man aged 18 to 30 in good health and CMV-seronegative.

CDR3 sequence (DNA): TGTGCCAGTCATGACAGGGACACCGGGGAGCTGTTTTTT. This sequence encodes CASHDRDTGELFF. The rearrangement uses TRBV6-6 and TRBJ2-2; 7 bases map to TRBD1. In germline, CDR1 is MNHNY, CDR2 SVGAGI (reference sequence). The CDR3 is 13 amino acids. V was clipped by 9 bases and J by 3 bases; unmatched bases: 4.